This T cell receptor beta chain was recorded in a study of blood T cell repertoires in COVID-19. Study overall: Samples representing acute and convalescent COVID-19 were sourced from the United States, Italy and Spain. Sources were T cells, B-cell-depleted T cells, or PBMCs; the material itself was cDNA or gDNA.

Sequencing was performed with immunoSEQ multiplex PCR; in TCRdb, only in-frame clones are kept and a portion is missing. The sample yields about 160,000 clones, about 87% seen once. Followed longitudinally, the Seattle patients had been enrolled during active infection. V trimming: 2 bases; J trimming: 5 bases; junction bases outside the gene matches: 15. Germline CDR1 is SGHAT and CDR2 is FQNNGV. This CDR3 has 18 amino acids. The sequencing sample was made of peripheral blood. This chain uses TRBV11-2 with TRBJ2-1, with 7 bases matching TRBD1. The sequence came from a woman between 65 and 79 years old with COVID-19, enrolled during active disease. CDR3 sequence reads: CASSLYGNRGFFDNEQFF. The CDR3 coding sequence is TGTGCCAGCAGCTTATACGGGAACAGGGGCTTTTTCGACAATGAGCAGTTCTTC. Full variable domain (missing parts from reference TRBV11-2 and TRBJ2-1): EAGVAQSPRYKIIEKRQSVAFWCNPISGHATLYWYQQILGQGPKLLIQFQNNGVVDDSQLPKDRFSAERLKGVDSTLKIQPAKLEDSAVYLCASSLYGNRGFFDNEQFFGPGTRLTVL.